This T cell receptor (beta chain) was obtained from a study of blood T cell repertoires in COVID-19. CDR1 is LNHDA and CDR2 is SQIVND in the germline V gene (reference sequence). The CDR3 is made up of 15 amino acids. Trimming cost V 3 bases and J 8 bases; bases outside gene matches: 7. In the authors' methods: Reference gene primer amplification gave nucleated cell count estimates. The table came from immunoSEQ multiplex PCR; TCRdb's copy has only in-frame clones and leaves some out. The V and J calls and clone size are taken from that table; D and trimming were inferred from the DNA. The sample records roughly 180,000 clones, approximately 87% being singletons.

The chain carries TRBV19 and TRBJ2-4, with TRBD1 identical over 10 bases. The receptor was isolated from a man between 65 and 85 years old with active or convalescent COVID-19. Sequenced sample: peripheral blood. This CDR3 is CASSIGTGVYYIQYF. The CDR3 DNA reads TGTGCCAGTAGTATTGGGACAGGGGTATACTACATTCAGTACTTC.